These T cell receptor beta chains were read from a single sample in a study of shared clonotypes between healthy human individuals. The repertoire was sequenced with immunoSEQ multiplex PCR; TCRdb's copy has only in-frame clones and lacks some. This sample has approximately 2.5 million clones, with 80% to 95% found just once. The sample consisted of naive CD4+ T cells from PBMCs. All receptors derive from a man aged 18 to 30 in good health. Some clones in this sample may be carry-over from other donors' samples. CDR3s include the opening cysteine and the closing phenylalanine or tryptophan. A D gene is named only where the DNA matches it firmly. Size tells how often a clone was seen (once, few, many) or the class of an expanded clone, and some rows leave it out.

d_gene: .; abundance: once; j_gene: TRBJ2-7; v_gene: TRBV6-5; CDR3aa: CASSYSIQGIGEQYF; CDR3nt: TGTGCCAGCAGTTACTCGATACAGGGAATAGGCGAGCAGTACTTC
d_gene: TRBD1; abundance: .; j_gene: TRBJ1-1; v_gene: TRBV9; CDR3aa: CASSEAGTGVSEAFF; CDR3nt: TGTGCCAGCAGCGAAGCCGGGACAGGGGTGAGTGAAGCTTTCTTT
d_gene: TRBD2; abundance: .; j_gene: TRBJ2-1; v_gene: TRBV30; CDR3aa: CAWRREGYNEQFF; CDR3nt: TGTGCCTGGAGGCGGGAGGGATACAATGAGCAGTTCTTC
d_gene: TRBD2; abundance: .; j_gene: TRBJ2-1; v_gene: TRBV28; CDR3aa: CASSLRRGGLVYNEQFF; CDR3nt: TGTGCCAGCAGCCTGAGGCGGGGGGGGCTTGTCTACAATGAGCAGTTCTTC
d_gene: .; abundance: .; j_gene: TRBJ2-3; v_gene: TRBV27; CDR3aa: CASSKRQRSTEGGTDTQYF; CDR3nt: TGTGCCAGCAGTAAAAGACAGAGATCCACGGAAGGTGGCACAGATACGCAGTATTTT
d_gene: TRBD1; abundance: .; j_gene: TRBJ1-2; v_gene: TRBV28; CDR3aa: CASTFAGQGAWSYGYTF; CDR3nt: TGTGCCAGCACCTTCGCGGGACAGGGGGCTTGGAGCTATGGCTACACCTTC
d_gene: .; abundance: .; j_gene: TRBJ2-3; v_gene: TRBV5-1; CDR3aa: CASSPDRSTDTQYF; CDR3nt: TGCGCCAGCAGCCCGGACAGAAGCACAGATACGCAGTATTTT
d_gene: .; abundance: .; j_gene: TRBJ1-2; v_gene: TRBV18; CDR3aa: CASSPPGRGHLNYGYTF; CDR3nt: TGTGCCAGCTCACCACCTGGTAGGGGACATCTCAACTATGGCTACACCTTC
d_gene: .; abundance: .; j_gene: TRBJ1-2; v_gene: TRBV29-1; CDR3aa: CSVVNTGYGYTF; CDR3nt: TGCAGCGTTGTTAACACTGGCTATGGCTACACCTTC
d_gene: .; abundance: .; j_gene: TRBJ1-2; v_gene: TRBV28; CDR3aa: CASSLDGNYGYTF; CDR3nt: TGTGCCAGCAGTTTAGATGGAAACTATGGCTACACCTTC
d_gene: .; abundance: .; j_gene: TRBJ2-2; v_gene: TRBV6-6; CDR3aa: CASTHRDTGELFF; CDR3nt: TGTGCCAGCACCCACCGGGACACCGGGGAGCTGTTTTTT
d_gene: .; abundance: .; j_gene: TRBJ1-1; v_gene: TRBV5-1; CDR3aa: CASSLPGNTEAFF; CDR3nt: TGCGCCAGCAGCTTGCCGGGAAACACTGAAGCTTTCTTT
d_gene: .; abundance: .; j_gene: TRBJ2-1; v_gene: TRBV7-9; CDR3aa: CASSLGGPLNEQFF; CDR3nt: TGTGCCAGCAGCTTAGGTGGACCCCTCAATGAGCAGTTCTTC
d_gene: .; abundance: .; j_gene: TRBJ2-1; v_gene: TRBV7-8; CDR3aa: CASSLGGTSYNEQFF; CDR3nt: TGTGCCAGCAGCTTAGGGGGGACCTCCTACAATGAGCAGTTCTTC
d_gene: .; abundance: .; j_gene: TRBJ1-1; v_gene: TRBV7-3; CDR3aa: CASSSGRAGDTEAFF; CDR3nt: TGTGCCAGCAGCTCCGGACGGGCCGGGGACACTGAAGCTTTCTTT
d_gene: .; abundance: .; j_gene: TRBJ2-2; v_gene: TRBV27; CDR3aa: CASSLSGFLTGELFF; CDR3nt: TGTGCCAGCAGTTTAAGTGGGTTCCTCACCGGGGAGCTGTTTTTT
d_gene: TRBD2; abundance: .; j_gene: TRBJ2-2; v_gene: TRBV27; CDR3aa: CASSPPGLAGVIGELFF; CDR3nt: TGTGCCAGCAGTCCACCGGGACTAGCGGGAGTGATAGGGGAGCTGTTTTTT
d_gene: TRBD2; abundance: .; j_gene: TRBJ2-7; v_gene: TRBV15; CDR3aa: CATSRELAGQNEQYF; CDR3nt: TGTGCCACCAGCAGAGAACTAGCGGGTCAGAACGAGCAGTACTTC
d_gene: .; abundance: .; j_gene: TRBJ2-1; v_gene: TRBV5-4; CDR3aa: CASSLAVVSYNEQFF; CDR3nt: TGTGCCAGCAGCTTGGCGGTTGTTTCGTACAATGAGCAGTTCTTC
d_gene: .; abundance: .; j_gene: TRBJ1-1; v_gene: TRBV18; CDR3aa: CASSPPRKGTEAFF; CDR3nt: TGTGCCAGCTCACCACCGAGGAAGGGCACTGAAGCTTTCTTT
d_gene: TRBD1; abundance: .; j_gene: TRBJ2-7; v_gene: TRBV7-9; CDR3aa: CASSLAGQGVEQYF; CDR3nt: TGTGCCAGCAGCTTAGCGGGACAGGGGGTTGAGCAGTACTTC
d_gene: TRBD1; abundance: .; j_gene: TRBJ1-2; v_gene: TRBV7-2; CDR3aa: CASSGDRGRYGYTF; CDR3nt: TGTGCCAGCAGCGGGGACAGGGGCCGCTATGGCTACACCTTC
d_gene: TRBD1; abundance: once; j_gene: TRBJ2-7; v_gene: TRBV5-1; CDR3aa: CASSPRQGSSYEQYF; CDR3nt: TGCGCCAGCAGCCCGAGACAGGGGAGTTCCTACGAGCAGTACTTC
d_gene: .; abundance: .; j_gene: TRBJ2-5; v_gene: TRBV7-9; CDR3aa: CASSLVGAIETQYF; CDR3nt: TGTGCCAGCAGCTTAGTAGGGGCTATCGAGACCCAGTACTTC
d_gene: TRBD2; abundance: .; j_gene: TRBJ2-5; v_gene: TRBV5-1; CDR3aa: CASSLISGSPETQYF; CDR3nt: TGCGCCAGCAGCTTGATTAGCGGGAGTCCAGAGACCCAGTACTTC
d_gene: .; abundance: .; j_gene: TRBJ2-7; v_gene: TRBV9; CDR3aa: CASSVEGWMLHEQYF; CDR3nt: TGTGCCAGCAGCGTCGAGGGTTGGATGCTCCACGAGCAGTACTTC
d_gene: .; abundance: .; j_gene: TRBJ1-3; v_gene: TRBV15; CDR3aa: CATSTDRSGNTIYF; CDR3nt: TGTGCCACCAGCACAGACAGGTCTGGAAACACCATATATTTT
d_gene: .; abundance: .; j_gene: TRBJ2-5; v_gene: TRBV9; CDR3aa: CASSVQGTETQYF; CDR3nt: TGTGCCAGCAGCGTACAGGGAACTGAGACCCAGTACTTC
d_gene: TRBD2; abundance: .; j_gene: TRBJ2-5; v_gene: TRBV5-1; CDR3aa: CASSLAGGGRETQYF; CDR3nt: TGCGCCAGCAGCTTGGCCGGCGGCGGGAGGGAGACCCAGTACTTC
d_gene: .; abundance: .; j_gene: TRBJ1-2; v_gene: TRBV7-2; CDR3aa: CASSVRGSNYGYTF; CDR3nt: TGTGCCAGCAGCGTACGTGGTTCCAACTATGGCTACACCTTC
d_gene: TRBD2; abundance: .; j_gene: TRBJ2-4; v_gene: TRBV19; CDR3aa: CASSIAGGPKNIQYF; CDR3nt: TGTGCCAGTAGTATAGCGGGAGGGCCGAAAAACATTCAGTACTTC
d_gene: .; abundance: .; j_gene: TRBJ1-3; v_gene: TRBV6-1; CDR3aa: CASSEGRYSGNTIYF; CDR3nt: TGTGCCAGCAGTGAAGGTCGATACTCTGGAAACACCATATATTTT
d_gene: .; abundance: .; j_gene: TRBJ1-4; v_gene: TRBV11-2; CDR3aa: CASSPLGGVREKLFF; CDR3nt: TGTGCCAGCAGTCCCTTAGGAGGGGTTCGGGAAAAACTGTTTTTT
d_gene: TRBD2; abundance: .; j_gene: TRBJ2-3; v_gene: TRBV19; CDR3aa: CASTPSGGLADTQYF; CDR3nt: TGTGCCAGTACCCCCAGCGGGGGACTAGCTGATACGCAGTATTTT
d_gene: TRBD2; abundance: .; j_gene: TRBJ2-7; v_gene: TRBV2; CDR3aa: CASSFQRGSYEQYF; CDR3nt: TGTGCCAGCAGTTTTCAGCGGGGGTCCTACGAGCAGTACTTC
d_gene: TRBD2; abundance: .; j_gene: TRBJ2-7; v_gene: TRBV6-5; CDR3aa: CASTTQREGTHEQYF; CDR3nt: TGTGCCAGCACCACCCAAAGGGAGGGAACCCACGAGCAGTACTTC